Listed below are T cell receptor beta chains from one sample, sequenced in a study of cytomegalovirus exposure and HLA in healthy donors. Clones were read by immunoSEQ multiplex PCR, and TCRdb kept only the in-frame ones, dropping some. The sample has 250,000 to 350,000 clones, 86% seen once. The specimen was PBMCs. The receptor source for this set is a man aged 35-49 years in good health and CMV-seropositive. Both conserved end residues are part of each CDR3. Each record gives: V gene, clone size, D gene, J gene, CDR3 protein, CDR3 DNA. D genes are given only for firm matches. Size is stated for part of the rows, as once, few or many counts, or as a class when the clone is expanded.

v_call: TRBV5-1
clone_size: -
d_call: TRBD1
j_call: TRBJ2-3
cdr3_aa: CASSGTGSPTDTQYF
cdr3_nt: TGCGCCAGCAGCGGGACAGGGTCTCCCACAGATACGCAGTATTTT

v_call: TRBV2
clone_size: -
d_call: -
j_call: TRBJ1-5
cdr3_aa: CASSAGHSNQPQHF
cdr3_nt: TGTGCCAGCAGTGCTGGACACAGCAATCAGCCCCAGCATTTT

v_call: TRBV19
clone_size: few
d_call: -
j_call: TRBJ1-5
cdr3_aa: CASSIGGAQPQHF
cdr3_nt: TGTGCCAGTAGTATCGGGGGGGCCCAGCCCCAGCATTTT

v_call: TRBV5-4
clone_size: -
d_call: -
j_call: TRBJ2-2
cdr3_aa: CASSLGLGANSDTGELFF
cdr3_nt: TGTGCCAGCAGCTTGGGATTAGGAGCTAACTCGGACACCGGGGAGCTGTTTTTT

v_call: TRBV5-1
clone_size: -
d_call: -
j_call: TRBJ2-1
cdr3_aa: CASTETSSYNEQFF
cdr3_nt: TGCGCCAGCACCGAGACTAGCTCCTACAATGAGCAGTTCTTC

v_call: TRBV28
clone_size: -
d_call: -
j_call: TRBJ2-7
cdr3_aa: CASSPWGRYSLTYEQYF
cdr3_nt: TGTGCCAGCAGTCCCTGGGGGCGGTACAGTTTAACCTACGAGCAGTACTTC

v_call: TRBV18
clone_size: -
d_call: -
j_call: TRBJ2-1
cdr3_aa: CASSPPRRVVGNEQFF
cdr3_nt: TGTGCCAGCTCACCACCACGGAGGGTAGTCGGCAATGAGCAGTTCTTC

v_call: TRBV11-2
clone_size: -
d_call: -
j_call: TRBJ1-2
cdr3_aa: CASGYSYGYTF
cdr3_nt: TGTGCCAGCGGTTACAGCTATGGCTACACCTTC

v_call: TRBV5-1
clone_size: -
d_call: TRBD1
j_call: TRBJ2-7
cdr3_aa: CASSTGQGDDEQYF
cdr3_nt: TGCGCCAGCAGCACGGGACAGGGGGACGACGAGCAGTACTTC

v_call: TRBV30
clone_size: -
d_call: -
j_call: TRBJ2-7
cdr3_aa: CAWSRQNYEQYF
cdr3_nt: TGTGCCTGGAGTCGACAGAACTACGAGCAGTACTTC

v_call: TRBV19
clone_size: -
d_call: -
j_call: TRBJ1-5
cdr3_aa: CASSTGAYDQPQHF
cdr3_nt: TGTGCCAGTAGTACAGGGGCGTACGATCAGCCCCAGCATTTT

v_call: TRBV5-4
clone_size: -
d_call: TRBD2
j_call: TRBJ2-7
cdr3_aa: CASSLGREHYEQYF
cdr3_nt: TGTGCCAGCAGCTTGGGGCGGGAGCACTACGAGCAGTACTTC

v_call: TRBV6-4
clone_size: -
d_call: TRBD1
j_call: TRBJ2-7
cdr3_aa: CASSDPVTGDLSYEQYF
cdr3_nt: TGTGCCAGCAGTGACCCTGTGACAGGGGACCTCTCCTACGAGCAGTACTTC